Listed below are T cell receptor beta chains from one sample, sequenced in a study of T-cell memory formation after mild COVID-19. From the 5' RACE reads, TCRdb called clonotypes with MiXCR, one entry per CDR3 protein. The table includes 150,000 or so distinct CDR3 sequences, approximately 10% detected once. Material for sequencing was PBMCs or a T cell subset sorted from them (not recorded which). These receptors originate from a young man who had mild COVID-19 (a few samples of this study predate the infection). Cell type and time point are not known. Both conserved end residues are part of each CDR3.

>TRBJ2-1|TRBV5-1
CASSSTVGGYNEQFF
>TRBJ2-7|TRBV27
CASSLWGGSNYEQYF
>TRBJ1-2|TRBV7-2
CASSPQPPGLGDGYTF
>TRBJ1-5|TRBV12-3/TRBV12-4
CASRPDRGLNQPQHF
>TRBJ2-5|TRBV10-3
CAISAPSGAQETQYF
>TRBJ2-1|TRBV2
CASRGQVGNEQFF
>TRBJ1-2|TRBV6-5
CASSARGDHYGYTF
>TRBJ1-5|TRBV5-1
CASSLSAGAVNQPQHF
>TRBJ2-3|TRBV24-1
CATSETDTQYF
>TRBJ1-1|TRBV20-1
CSARAGFASGVSTEAFF
>TRBJ2-5|TRBV5-1
CASSATGGKETQYF
>TRBJ2-2|TRBV12-3/TRBV12-4
CASKLAGGNTGELFF
>TRBJ2-3|TRBV7-7
CASSALYFADTQYF
>TRBJ1-1|TRBV6-5
CASSYSRGNTEAFF
>TRBJ2-3|TRBV24-1
CATGTEHSTDTQYF
>TRBJ2-3|TRBV4-1
CASSPRYRGTDTQYF
>TRBJ2-3|TRBV9
CASSVGAGGYTDTQYF
>TRBJ1-5|TRBV3-1
CASSQDSVNQPQHF
>TRBJ2-3|TRBV10-3
CAISGTSGSQDTQYF
>TRBJ2-7|TRBV27
CASSPYRGLGYEQYF
>TRBJ2-3|TRBV10-3
CAISESLGPLRTDTQYF
>TRBJ2-5|TRBV4-2
CASSHPGGETQYF
>TRBJ1-5|TRBV4-2
CASSQDRDYLQPQHF
>TRBJ1-6|TRBV5-6
CASSLAATESNSPLHF
>TRBJ2-2|TRBV19
CASSQGQGYAGELFF
>TRBJ2-1|TRBV6-2/TRBV6-3
CASTRTSAGSEQFF
>TRBJ2-1|TRBV28
CASSSRVTYNEQFF